This T cell receptor (beta chain) derives from a study of T-cell memory formation after mild COVID-19. Whole-study context: Largely donor-specific TCR clusters were found. Study outcomes and limitations: CM and EM subsets held most contracting CD4+ clones; EMRA held CD8+ ones. Memory sampled before infection contained some responding clones, suggesting cross-reactive memory joined.

This clonotype was counted a few times. Its target is unknown. With constant-segment primers, 5'RACE yielded cDNA libraries of TCR alpha and TCR beta that carried sample barcodes and UMIs. MiXCR, run by TCRdb on the 5' RACE reads, gives a single entry per CDR3 protein. The sample lists 250,000 or so distinct CDR3 sequences, about 20% occurring once. This TCR was recovered from a man aged 18-30 years who had mild COVID-19 (a few samples of this study predate the infection). Cell type and time point are not known. The sample consisted of PBMCs or a T cell subset sorted from them (not recorded which).

CDR3 coding DNA: TGTGCCAGCAGCTGGAGGGGGGGAAGCAATCAGCCCCAGCATTTT. As protein: CASSWRGGSNQPQHF. The chain is built from TRBV7-2 and TRBJ1-5; possibly TRBD1 for D (6 bases). Germline CDR1 reads SGHTA; CDR2 reads FQGNSA. The V end lost 4 bases, the J end lost 1 base, and 11 bases lay between the germline ends. The CDR3 loop spans 15 amino acids.